The source of this T cell receptor beta chain is a study of blood T cell repertoires in COVID-19 (dated by TCRdb to the early 2020s). Turning to the overall study: Samples from collaborators originated in the United States, Italy and Spain and spanned both the acute and convalescent phases of COVID-19. Where available, HLA class I and class II types were obtained from metadata supplied by the sample provider rather than from assay-based typing. Deeply sampled blood TCRbeta repertoires from subjects exposed to, actively infected with, or recovered from COVID-19 were included in the dataset. The repertoires were released in a freely available public database meant as a resource for research on the immune response to SARS-CoV-2. The material from the prospective study consisted of cDNA or gDNA derived from T cells, B-cell-depleted T cells, or PBMCs. Samples came from the ongoing ImmuneRACE study (first 160 participants) plus 1,254 subjects from 6 global collaborators. The sample metadata nearly always contained a de-identified subject ID, COVID-19 status, age in years and sex.

Collaborating institutions collected whole blood in K2EDTA tubes following their own protocols. For TCRbeta analysis, collaborator samples were shipped as frozen whole blood, as isolated PBMCs, or as DNA extracted from either sample type. This clone has a count of ten or more. What antigen it recognizes has not been identified. Base qualities were left out, and no much larger clone turns up one base away. TCRbeta CDR3 regions were amplified from genomic DNA by means of the immunoSEQ Assay, a bias-controlled multiplex PCR. In the authors' own workflow: The number of nucleated cells in each sample was estimated by amplification of reference gene primers within the assay. To quantify the absolute abundance of each unique TCRbeta CDR3 rearrangement, sequence reads were collapsed and filtered. For each sample, productive Simpson clonality was calculated by taking the square root of Simpson's diversity index across productive rearrangements. As stored in TCRdb, this immuneACCESS dataset retains in-frame rearrangements with V and J assigned. A fraction of the clones does not appear; measured against another copy, unresolved V genes explain less than half of the discrepancy, and the remainder lacks a known reason. That table furnishes V, J and clone size, whereas the DNA furnished D and trimming. The table for this sample lists 45,000 to 70,000 clones; around 81% of them were counted only once. The leading ten clones occupy more than 5.5% of the sample.

Beyond this particular receptor, the publication reports: The quantity of clinical and demographic metadata differed by source and by participant and was supplied without curation.

The CDR3 sequence holds 11 residues, the cysteine and phenylalanine included. The read is trimmed to its CDR3 DNA, 33 bases read in frame from base 1. V and J are truncated by 7 bases and 3 bases respectively, leaving an intervening sequence of 6 bases. The CDR1 and CDR2 encoded by the germline V gene (reference sequence) are SEHNR and FQNEAQ. Material for sequencing was peripheral blood. The receptor chain draws on TRBV7-9 and TRBJ1-1; no D gene is confidently identified. The TCR sequence derives from a man aged 55 to 70 with acute or convalescent COVID-19. The nucleotides are TGTGCCAGCACGGAGGACACTGAAGCTTTCTTT. Its translation reads: CASTEDTEAFF.